Shown below are 30 T cell receptor beta chains from a single sample sequenced in a study of control samples from healthy donors and cancer patients. Sequencing used immunoSEQ multiplex PCR; TCRdb keeps in-frame clones, though not all of them. The sample holds 120,000 or so clones; roughly 84% are singletons and the top ten take about 8.7%. The sequencing sample was made of blood. These receptors were obtained from a man in his forties in good health.

The chain couples TRBV29-1 to TRBJ2-5, with 7 positions matching TRBD1. Germline-derived CDR1 and CDR2 are SQVTM and ANQGSEA. V shed 4 bases and J 5 bases; nucleotides not matched to a gene: 1. There are 11 residues in the CDR3. Written as DNA, the CDR3 is TGCAGCGTTGCACAGGGGGAGACCCAGTACTTC. This gives the protein CSVAQGETQYF.

This chain uses TRBV4-2 with TRBJ2-3; D may correspond to TRBD1 or TRBD2 (6 bases each). This CDR3 is 17 amino acids long. V was clipped by 1 base and J by 5 bases, with 19 bases between them. Germline CDR1 LGHNA, CDR2 YNFKEQ. DNA for the CDR3: TGTGCCAGCAGCCAAGGGGGGCTGACGGAGGGCGTAGATACGCAGTATTTT. Amino acid sequence: CASSQGGLTEGVDTQYF.

The chain combines TRBV4-3 with TRBJ1-5, with D possibly being TRBD1 (5 bases). This CDR3 region has 17 residues. V was clipped by 3 bases and J by 1 base, with 16 bases between them. In germline, CDR1 is LGHNA, CDR2 YSLEER. The CDR3 DNA is TGCGCCAGCAGCCAGCGCCAGGGAGGTGGAAGCAATCAGCCCCAGCATTTT. This gives the protein CASSQRQGGGSNQPQHF.

The chain links TRBV15 to TRBJ1-1, with D tentatively TRBD1 (5 bases). V shed 3 bases and J shed 2 bases, with 7 bases lying between them. The CDR3 consists of 13 residues. Germline values: CDR1 LNHNV, CDR2 YYDKDF (reference sequence). DNA for the CDR3: TGTGCCACCAGCAGGGACATAAACACTGAAGCTTTCTTT. Translating gives CATSRDINTEAFF.

This chain uses TRBV14 with TRBJ2-4, with a possible D match to TRBD1 (5 bases). From germline, CDR1 is SGHDN and CDR2 FVKESK. The CDR3 spans 17 residues. V was clipped by 1 base and J by 3 bases, with 16 bases between them. The CDR3 DNA reads TGTGCCAGCAGCCAAGCGTTTCAGGGTTTAGGCAAAAACATTCAGTACTTC. It specifies CASSQAFQGLGKNIQYF.

This chain connects TRBV4-2 to TRBJ2-5; TRBD1 matches 7 bases. Germline V gives CDR1 LGHNA, CDR2 YNFKEQ. The CDR3 extends over 15 amino acids. Trimming cost V 4 bases and J 2 bases; bases outside gene matches: 7. CDR3 sequence reads: CASSLRTGEQETQYF. CDR3 nucleotide sequence: TGTGCCAGCAGCCTCCGGACAGGAGAACAAGAGACCCAGTACTTC.

This clone has just a few counts. The chain joins TRBV6-5 to TRBJ2-1, with TRBD1 identical over 8 bases. Germline V gene data show CDR1 as MNHEY and CDR2 as SVGAGI. CDR3 length: 15 amino acids. V shed 8 bases, J shed 3 bases, and the junction held 9 bases outside the gene matches. The CDR3 coding sequence is TGTGCCAGCTACGAAGGGACAGGTCTCTACAATGAGCAGTTCTTC. It is translated as CASYEGTGLYNEQFF.

V is TRBV7-2 and J is TRBJ2-1; no definite D call. The CDR3 spans 13 residues. V dropped 2 bases and J dropped 4 bases, with 6 bases sitting between them. CDR1 is SGHTA and CDR2 is FQGNSA in the germline V gene. CDR3: CASSLNTYNEQFF. CDR3 coding DNA: TGTGCCAGCAGCTTAAATACATACAATGAGCAGTTCTTC. The full variable domain, in which reference TRBV7-2 and TRBJ2-1 provide the parts outside the CDR3, is GAGVSQSPSNKVTEKGKDVELRCDPISGHTALYWYRQSLGQGLEFLIYFQGNSAPDKSGLPSDRFSAERTGGSVSTLTIQRTQQEDSAVYLCASSLNTYNEQFFGPGTRLTVL.

By frequency in the sample, this clone is large. The chain uses TRBV6-5 and TRBJ2-5; D is ambiguous. V dropped 8 bases and J dropped 1 base, with 14 bases sitting between them. Germline values: CDR1 MNHEY, CDR2 SVGAGI. The CDR3 extends over 14 amino acids. In DNA, the CDR3 is TGTGCCAGCGCCACGCGGAGTTCCCAAGAGACCCAGTACTTC. It translates to CASATRSSQETQYF.

This chain links TRBV19 with TRBJ2-5; the D gene is possibly TRBD1 (5 bases). The CDR3 runs to 14 residues. Germline values: CDR1 LNHDA, CDR2 SQIVND (reference sequence). V lost 5 bases, J lost 2 bases, and 12 bases lay in between. Written as DNA, the CDR3 is TGTGCCAGTAGTCGAGGACACCCACAAGAGACCCAGTACTTC. As protein: CASSRGHPQETQYF.

The J gene is TRBJ2-7, the V gene TRBV10-3, with TRBD2 matching over 13 bases. V gave up 4 bases and J gave up 4 bases; unmatched junction bases: 4. Germline lookup yields CDR1 ENHRY and CDR2 SYGVKD. CDR3 size: 15 residues. The chain's CDR3 is CAISGTSGGAYEQYF. As DNA, the CDR3 is TGTGCCATCAGTGGGACTAGCGGGGGAGCTTACGAGCAGTACTTC.

This chain connects TRBV11-2 to TRBJ2-3; D is unresolved. Germline CDR1 reads SGHAT; CDR2 reads FQNNGV. The CDR3 has 12 residues. V shed 3 bases and J shed 2 bases, with 3 bases lying between them. The CDR3 loop reads CASSLHTDTQYF. CDR3 nucleotide sequence: TGTGCCAGCAGCTTGCACACAGATACGCAGTATTTT. Using reference TRBV11-2 and TRBJ2-3 for the parts outside the CDR3, the full variable domain is EAGVAQSPRYKIIEKRQSVAFWCNPISGHATLYWYQQILGQGPKLLIQFQNNGVVDDSQLPKDRFSAERLKGVDSTLKIQPAKLEDSAVYLCASSLHTDTQYFGPGTRLTVL.

This chain links TRBV11-2 with TRBJ1-2; D ambiguous. The germline V gene has CDR1 SGHAT and CDR2 FQNNGV. The V end lost 2 bases, the J end lost 4 bases, and 8 bases lay between the germline ends. This CDR3 has 13 residues. The CDR3 here is CASSLSGSYGYTF. The CDR3 DNA reads TGTGCCAGCAGCTTATCCGGGTCCTATGGCTACACCTTC.

The chain couples TRBV7-6 to TRBJ1-4, with D possibly being TRBD1 (6 bases). Trimming pared 2 bases from V and 0 bases from J, leaving 19 bases between. The CDR3 length is 19 residues. Looked up from germline, CDR1 is SGHVS and CDR2 is FNYEAQ. As DNA, the CDR3 is TGTGCCAGCAGCTTAACCTTGGGGGACACTAAGGCAACTAATGAAAAACTGTTTTTT. Encoded protein: CASSLTLGDTKATNEKLFF.

The rearrangement links TRBV4-1 to TRBJ2-1, with 9 bases that match TRBD2. CDR3 size: 16 residues. From germline, CDR1 is MGHRA and CDR2 YSYEKL. Trimming removed 4 bases from V and 7 bases from J; junction bases left unmatched: 11. The CDR3 sequence is CASSRTGLAVGNEQFF. CDR3 sequence (DNA): TGCGCCAGCAGCCGAACGGGACTAGCTGTAGGAAATGAGCAGTTCTTC.

The chain joins TRBV6-2 or TRBV6-3 to TRBJ2-7; D remains unclear. The CDR3 has 11 amino acids. Trimming shortened V by 0 bases and J by 6 bases, and 3 bases separated the two germline ends. CDR1 MNHEY and CDR2 SVGEGT come from the germline V gene. In DNA, the CDR3 is TGTGCCAGCAGTTACTCATTCGAGCAGTACTTC. Translation gives CASSYSFEQYF.

The chain couples TRBV7-9 to TRBJ2-1, with D unclear. Germline V gives CDR1 SEHNR, CDR2 FQNEAQ (reference sequence). The ends were cut back, 3 bases at V and 8 bases at J, with 11 bases in the middle. There are 13 residues in the CDR3. The CDR3 DNA reads TGTGCCAGCAGCTTGATTTTGGCCGATGAGCAGTTCTTC. It yields the protein CASSLILADEQFF.

V gene TRBV27 combines with J gene TRBJ1-5, with a weak D call TRBD1 (5 bases). Germline CDR1 reads MNHEY; CDR2 reads SMNVEV (reference sequence). The CDR3 covers 16 residues. V dropped 1 base and J dropped 4 bases, with 14 bases sitting between them. CDR3 sequence: CASSLFWGGRNQPQHF. CDR3 nucleotides: TGTGCCAGCAGTTTATTCTGGGGGGGTCGGAATCAGCCCCAGCATTTT.

This clone appeared a single time. This chain uses TRBV11-2 with TRBJ2-1, with 8 nucleotides matching TRBD2. J lost 8 bases, V lost 1 base, and 7 bases had no gene match. The CDR3 consists of 15 residues. Germline values: CDR1 SGHAT, CDR2 FQNNGV. CDR3 in DNA: TGTGCCAGCAGCTTAGCGGGGGGGCTGGGTCATGAGCAGTTCTTC. It yields the protein CASSLAGGLGHEQFF.

This chain joins TRBV5-4 and TRBJ2-3, with 15 bases that match TRBD2. The V segment lost 0 bases and the J segment 4 bases; nucleotides outside the gene matches: 3. Germline-derived CDR1 and CDR2 are SGHNT and YYREEE (reference sequence). This CDR3 is 17 amino acids long. The CDR3 DNA follows: TGTGCCAGCAGCTTGGAGGGACTAGCGGGGGGCGCAGATACGCAGTATTTT. This gives the protein CASSLEGLAGGADTQYF.

The chain has TRBV21-1 and TRBJ1-5; the table's D call, TRBD1, has no DNA check behind it. TRBV21-1 is marked as a pseudogene. The CDR3 has 16 amino acids. Here the CDR3 reads CASSAHDRSSNQPQHF. The CDR3 DNA is TGTGCCAGCAGCGCCCACGACAGGAGTAGCAATCAGCCCCAGCATTTT.

V is TRBV4-1 and J is TRBJ2-7; 9 bases match TRBD1. Germline V gives CDR1 MGHRA, CDR2 YSYEKL. This CDR3 is built from 15 residues. V trimming: 2 bases; J trimming: 7 bases; junction bases outside the gene matches: 9. CDR3 sequence: CASSQTTGGLIEQYF. Written as DNA, the CDR3 is TGCGCCAGCAGCCAAACGACAGGGGGTCTTATTGAGCAGTACTTC.

The rearrangement joins TRBV18 to TRBJ1-1; D might be TRBD1 (6 bases). This CDR3 has 18 residues. The V and J ends lost 4 bases and 2 bases respectively, with 23 bases between them. CDR1 KGHSH and CDR2 LQKENI come from the germline V gene. The CDR3 sequence is CASSRVSGQSPTNTEAFF. The CDR3 bases are TGTGCCAGCTCACGGGTTTCAGGACAGAGCCCAACTAACACTGAAGCTTTCTTT.

The chain links TRBV6-2 or TRBV6-3 to TRBJ2-2; TRBD1 is a possible D gene (5 bases). CDR1 is MNHEY and CDR2 is SVGEGT in the germline V gene. V lost 3 bases and J lost 0, with 11 bases in between. The CDR3 extends over 16 amino acids. The CDR3 protein is CASSYPGISNTGELFF. The CDR3 DNA sequence: TGTGCCAGCAGTTATCCAGGGATTTCGAACACCGGGGAGCTGTTTTTT.

CDR3 sequence: CASSQGLFVGTGELFF. The CDR3 nucleotides are TGTGCCAGCAGCCAAGGACTGTTCGTAGGGACCGGGGAGCTGTTTTTT. The V and J genes are TRBV14 and TRBJ2-2; no clear D. The CDR3 runs 16 residues. The germline V gene has CDR1 SGHDN and CDR2 FVKESK. V dropped 1 base and J dropped 5 bases, with 14 bases sitting between them. The full variable domain, its missing parts supplied by reference TRBV14 and TRBJ2-2, is EAGVTQFPSHSVIEKGQTVTLRCDPISGHDNLYWYRRVMGKEIKFLLHFVKESKQDESGMPNNRFLAERTGGTYSTLKVQPAELEDSGVYFCASSQGLFVGTGELFFGEGSRLTVL.

The rearrangement joins TRBV9 to TRBJ1-1, with D tentatively TRBD1 (6 bases). Trimming cost V 6 bases and J 0 bases, with 24 bases left between them. CDR1 and CDR2 (germline): SGDLS, YYNGEE. The CDR3 has 18 amino acids. CDR3 sequence: CASTLLLGGGPMNTEAFF. Written as DNA, the CDR3 is TGTGCCAGCACATTATTACTCGGAGGGGGGCCCATGAACACTGAAGCTTTCTTT.

This rearrangement joins TRBV9 to TRBJ1-2; D uncertain. Per germline, CDR1 SGDLS and CDR2 YYNGEE. V was trimmed by 0 bases and J by 5 bases, leaving 8 bases between them. The CDR3 is made up of 13 amino acids. This CDR3 is CASSVDPTYGYTF. In DNA, the CDR3 is TGTGCCAGCAGCGTAGATCCCACTTATGGCTACACCTTC.

The chain has TRBV29-1 and TRBJ1-4; 9 bases align to TRBD1. V was clipped by 5 bases and J by 7 bases; unmatched bases: 5. CDR1 and CDR2 from the germline V gene are SQVTM and ANQGSEA. The CDR3 extends over 13 amino acids. The CDR3 loop is CSVKRQGGEKLFF. In DNA form, the CDR3 reads TGCAGCGTTAAGCGACAGGGGGGTGAAAAACTGTTTTTT.

The V and J genes are TRBV18 and TRBJ2-7; 7 nucleotides align to TRBD2. After removal of 3 bases from V and 3 bases from J, the junction contained 5 bases not matched to a gene. This CDR3 contains 14 residues. Germline assignment: CDR1 KGHSH and CDR2 LQKENI. CDR3 amino acids: CASSPRGEVYEQYF. CDR3 bases: TGTGCCAGCTCACCTCGGGGGGAGGTCTACGAGCAGTACTTC.

In nucleotides, the CDR3 is TGTGCCAGCAGTTCCTGGGGTTTAGCCAAAAACATTCAGTACTTC. Translation gives CASSSWGLAKNIQYF. V gene TRBV6-2 or TRBV6-3 combines with J gene TRBJ2-4; D is unresolved. The CDR3 sequence is 15 residues long. Per germline, CDR1 MNHEY and CDR2 SVGEGT. Deletions cut 4 bases from V and 0 bases from J, with 10 bases between.